The 10 T cell receptor beta chains listed next were all sequenced from one sample in a study of CD8 T cells in Susac syndrome. The authors reverse transcribed 0.5 to 1 ug RNA with random hexamers. TCRdb re-called the immunoSEQ multiplex PCR reads through MiXCR, storing one row per CDR3 protein. This sample has 140,000 or so distinct CDR3 sequences, with 85% to 95% found just once. The sequencing input was CD4+ T cells from PBMCs. These receptors were obtained from a human donor with multiple sclerosis.

In DNA, the CDR3 is TGTGCCAGCAGCGTAGCCACGGGGGGGACTGAAGCTTTCTTT. This sequence encodes CASSVATGGTEAFF. This rearrangement joins TRBV9 to TRBJ1-1; weak D call: TRBD1 (5 bases). The ends were cut back, 0 bases at V and 5 bases at J, with 11 bases in the middle. The CDR3 consists of 14 residues. The germline CDR1 and CDR2 sequences are SGDLS and YYNGEE.

This chain connects TRBV9 to TRBJ1-5, with TRBD1 matching 7 bases. This CDR3 spans 14 amino acids. From germline, CDR1 is SGDLS and CDR2 YYNGEE. The V gene end was trimmed by 6 bases and the J gene end by 4 bases; junction bases not matched to a gene: 7. DNA of the CDR3: TGTGCCAGCAACATGGGACAGCCGAATCAGCCCCAGCATTTT. It codes for CASNMGQPNQPQHF.

V and J are TRBV29-1 and TRBJ1-4, with 7 bases that match TRBD1. Per the germline V gene, CDR1 is SQVTM and CDR2 is ANQGSEA. Trimming at V came to 6 bases and at J to 7 bases, leaving 8 bases not matched to a gene. The CDR3 is made up of 13 amino acids. The CDR3 DNA follows: TGCAGCGTCAAGACAGGGTCCTCTGAAAAACTGTTTTTT. Protein sequence: CSVKTGSSEKLFF.

This clonotype was detected once. This sequence joins TRBV6-2 or TRBV6-3 and TRBJ2-5; D possibly corresponds to TRBD2 (6 bases). The CDR3 is 15 residues long. Per the germline V gene, CDR1 is MNHEY and CDR2 is SVGEGT. V lost 0 bases, J lost 5 bases, and 13 bases lay in between. The CDR3, as DNA: TGTGCCAGCAGTTACTCAGGGGCTAGCGCTGAGACCCAGTACTTC. Residues: CASSYSGASAETQYF.

V gene TRBV2 combines with J gene TRBJ2-3; 10 bases fit TRBD2. J lost 8 bases, V lost 1 base, and 6 bases had no gene match. Germline V gene lookup returns CDR1 SNHLY and CDR2 FYNNEI. The CDR3 totals 15 residues. Here the CDR3 reads CASSEGSGGAGTQYF. As DNA, the CDR3 is TGTGCCAGCAGTGAAGGAAGCGGGGGGGCCGGTACGCAGTATTTT.

The V call is TRBV12-3 or TRBV12-4, the J call TRBJ2-3; 13 bases line up with TRBD2. The CDR3 extends over 16 amino acids. Trimming at V came to 4 bases and at J to 6 bases, leaving 7 bases not matched to a gene. CDR3 nucleotide sequence: TGTGCCAGCAGTTCCTGGACTAGCGGGAGTTCTGATACGCAGTATTTT. Its protein product is CASSSWTSGSSDTQYF.

The J gene is TRBJ1-2, the V gene TRBV7-9; D remains ambiguous. CDR1 is SEHNR and CDR2 is FQNEAQ in the germline V gene (reference sequence). Trimming left V 7 bases short and J 5 bases short, with 14 bases between. The CDR3 extends over 13 amino acids. This CDR3 is CASNNAPSYGYTF. CDR3 sequence (DNA): TGTGCCAGCAACAACGCCCCGTCTTATGGCTACACCTTC.

The chain is built from TRBV15 and TRBJ2-7; the match to TRBD1 covers 10 bases. Germline values: CDR1 LNHNV, CDR2 YYDKDF (reference sequence). This CDR3 has 15 amino acids. The V segment lost 6 bases and the J segment 3 bases; nucleotides outside the gene matches: 8. CDR3 amino acids: CATRGMDRGVYEQYF. The CDR3, as DNA: TGTGCCACCAGGGGGATGGACAGGGGGGTCTACGAGCAGTACTTC.

This rearrangement joins TRBV12-3 or TRBV12-4 to TRBJ2-3; TRBD1 agrees at 12 bases. This CDR3 spans 15 amino acids. J lost 1 base, V lost 6 bases, and 2 bases had no gene match. The CDR3: CASRGDRGRTDTQYF. In DNA form, the CDR3 reads TGTGCCAGCAGGGGGGACAGGGGGCGCACAGATACGCAGTATTTT.

V and J are TRBV29-1 and TRBJ1-5; 10 nucleotides line up with TRBD1. The CDR3 totals 13 residues. Looked up from germline, CDR1 is SQVTM and CDR2 is ANQGSEA. With 7 bases clipped from V and 5 bases from J, the junction kept 5 bases outside the gene matches. The CDR3 DNA follows: TGCAGCGCGGGACAGGGGATCCATCAGCCCCAGCATTTT. As protein: CSAGQGIHQPQHF.